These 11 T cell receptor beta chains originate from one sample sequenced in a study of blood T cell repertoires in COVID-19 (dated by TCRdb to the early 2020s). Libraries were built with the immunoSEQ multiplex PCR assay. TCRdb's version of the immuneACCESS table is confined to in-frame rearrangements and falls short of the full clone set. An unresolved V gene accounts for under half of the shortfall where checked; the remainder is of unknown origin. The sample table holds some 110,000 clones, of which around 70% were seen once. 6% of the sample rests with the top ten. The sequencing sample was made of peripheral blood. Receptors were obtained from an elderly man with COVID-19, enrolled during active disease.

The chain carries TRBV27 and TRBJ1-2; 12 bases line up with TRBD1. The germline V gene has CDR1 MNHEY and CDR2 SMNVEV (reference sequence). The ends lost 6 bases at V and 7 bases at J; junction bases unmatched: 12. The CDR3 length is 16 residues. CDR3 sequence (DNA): TGTGCCAGCAGGCGTCGTCCCGGGACAGGGGGCGGTGGCTACACCTTC. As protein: CASRRRPGTGGGGYTF.

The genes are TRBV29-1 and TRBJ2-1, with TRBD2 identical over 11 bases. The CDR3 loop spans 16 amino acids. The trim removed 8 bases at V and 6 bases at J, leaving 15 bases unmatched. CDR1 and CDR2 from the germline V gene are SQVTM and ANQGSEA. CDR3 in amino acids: CSFSTPLAGVFNEQFF. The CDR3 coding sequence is TGCAGCTTTTCAACCCCACTAGCGGGAGTGTTCAATGAGCAGTTCTTC.

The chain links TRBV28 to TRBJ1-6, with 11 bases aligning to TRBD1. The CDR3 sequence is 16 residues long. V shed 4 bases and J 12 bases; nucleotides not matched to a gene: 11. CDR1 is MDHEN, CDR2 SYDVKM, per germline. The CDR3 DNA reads TGTGCCAGCAGTTCTGGACAGGGGGCGCGATGGAGACCCCTCCACTTT. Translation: CASSSGQGARWRPLHF.

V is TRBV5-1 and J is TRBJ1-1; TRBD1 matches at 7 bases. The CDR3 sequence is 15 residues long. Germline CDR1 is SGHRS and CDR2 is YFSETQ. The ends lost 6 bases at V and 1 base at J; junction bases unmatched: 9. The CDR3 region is CASKRQGLGNTEAFF. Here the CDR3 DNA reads TGCGCCAGCAAACGACAGGGCCTAGGGAACACTGAAGCTTTCTTT.

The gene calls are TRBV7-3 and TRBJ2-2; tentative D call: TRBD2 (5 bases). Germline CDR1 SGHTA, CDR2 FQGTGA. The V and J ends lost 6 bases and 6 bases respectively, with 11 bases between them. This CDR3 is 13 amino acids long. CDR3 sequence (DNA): TGTGCCAGCAGTCCACTAGGCTCCGGGGAGCTGTTTTTT. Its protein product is CASSPLGSGELFF.

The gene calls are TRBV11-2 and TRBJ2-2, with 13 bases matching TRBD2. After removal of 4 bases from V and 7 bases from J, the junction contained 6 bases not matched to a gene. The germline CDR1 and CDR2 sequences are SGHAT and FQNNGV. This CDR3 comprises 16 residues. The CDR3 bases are TGTGCCAGCAGCTCACTAGCGGGAGGGGGCGGCGGGGAGCTGTTTTTT. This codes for CASSSLAGGGGGELFF.

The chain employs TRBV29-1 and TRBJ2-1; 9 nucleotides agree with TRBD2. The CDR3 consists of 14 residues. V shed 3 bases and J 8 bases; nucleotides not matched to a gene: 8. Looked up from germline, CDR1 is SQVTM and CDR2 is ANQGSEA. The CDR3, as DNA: TGCAGCGTTGAGCGGGAGGGCCAATATTATGAGCAGTTCTTC. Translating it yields CSVEREGQYYEQFF.

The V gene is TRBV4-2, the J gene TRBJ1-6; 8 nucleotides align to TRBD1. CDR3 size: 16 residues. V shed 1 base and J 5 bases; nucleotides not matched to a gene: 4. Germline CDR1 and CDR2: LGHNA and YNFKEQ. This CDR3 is CASSQAPGQDNSPLHF. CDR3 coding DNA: TGTGCCAGCAGCCAAGCCCCGGGACAGGATAATTCACCCCTCCACTTT.

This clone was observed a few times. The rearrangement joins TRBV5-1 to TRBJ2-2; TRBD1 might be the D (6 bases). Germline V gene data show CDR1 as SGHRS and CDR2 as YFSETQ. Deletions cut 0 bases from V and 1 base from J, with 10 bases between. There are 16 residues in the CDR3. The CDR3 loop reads CASSLGRGGNTGELFF. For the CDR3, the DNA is TGCGCCAGCAGCTTGGGCAGGGGCGGGAACACCGGGGAGCTGTTTTTT.

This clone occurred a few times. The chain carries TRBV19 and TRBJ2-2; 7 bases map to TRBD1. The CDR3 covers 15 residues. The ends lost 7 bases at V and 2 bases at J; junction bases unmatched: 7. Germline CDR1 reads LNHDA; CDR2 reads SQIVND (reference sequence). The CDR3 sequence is CASNPGTANTGELFF. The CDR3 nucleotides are TGTGCCAGTAATCCCGGGACAGCAAACACCGGGGAGCTGTTTTTT.

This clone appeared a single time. The CDR3: CASSLVRVWDSALYEQYF. In nucleotides, the CDR3 is TGTGCCAGCAGTTTAGTTCGGGTTTGGGACAGCGCTCTCTACGAGCAGTACTTC. V usage is TRBV28 and J usage is TRBJ2-7; 7 bases match TRBD1. The germline V gene encodes CDR1 MDHEN and CDR2 SYDVKM. The trim removed 2 bases at V and 3 bases at J, leaving 16 bases unmatched. The CDR3 covers 18 residues.